The next 20 T cell receptor beta chains were all read from a single sample in a study of cytomegalovirus exposure and HLA in healthy donors. The PCR contained 60 Vbeta and 13 Jbeta primers. Sequencing used immunoSEQ multiplex PCR; TCRdb keeps in-frame clones, though not all of them. The sample holds about 160,000 clones, roughly 80% seen once. Input material: PBMCs. The receptors derive from a girl between 10 and 17 years old in good health and CMV-seropositive.

The rearrangement uses TRBV7-8 and TRBJ2-1, with TRBD2 identical over 8 bases. Trimming cost V 9 bases and J 6 bases; bases outside gene matches: 7. Germline CDR1 SGHVS, CDR2 FQNEAQ. The CDR3 runs 13 residues. CDR3 DNA sequence: TGTGCCAGTCGGGAGGGTGGGGGCAATGAGCAGTTCTTC. Amino acid sequence: CASREGGGNEQFF.

J is TRBJ2-2 and V is TRBV27, with TRBD2 matching over 9 bases. Germline V CDR1 and CDR2: MNHEY, SMNVEV (reference sequence). CDR3 length: 16 residues. With V trimmed by 3 bases and J by 5 bases, 7 bases remained unmatched. The CDR3: CASSLGAGGRTGELFF. In DNA, the CDR3 is TGTGCCAGCAGTTTGGGGGCGGGGGGGCGTACCGGGGAGCTGTTTTTT.

The chain is built from TRBV10-1 and TRBJ1-1; D may be TRBD1 (5 bases). CDR3 length: 14 amino acids. V was clipped by 2 bases and J by 9 bases, with 16 bases between them. Germline lookup yields CDR1 WNHNN and CDR2 SYGVQD (reference sequence). This CDR3 reads CASSEARDWDQAFF. The CDR3 nucleotides are TGCGCCAGCAGTGAGGCGAGGGACTGGGATCAAGCTTTCTTT.

This sequence joins TRBV5-1 and TRBJ1-4, with 7 bases matching TRBD1. Trimming took 8 bases from V and 0 from J; bases not matched to a gene: 4. Germline V gene data show CDR1 as SGHRS and CDR2 as YFSETQ. This CDR3 contains 14 residues. CDR3 coding DNA: TGCGCCAGTTCAACAGGGGCAACTAATGAAAAACTGTTTTTT. Translated, it gives CASSTGATNEKLFF. Together with reference TRBV5-1 and TRBJ1-4, the CDR3 gives the full variable domain: KAGVTQTPRYLIKTRGQQVTLSCSPISGHRSVSWYQQTPGQGLQFLFEYFSETQRNKGNFPGRFSGRQFSNSRSEMNVSTLELGDSALYLCASSTGATNEKLFFGSGTQLSVL.

The chain uses TRBV10-3 and TRBJ2-3; 10 bases map to TRBD2. This CDR3 contains 19 residues. CDR1 and CDR2 from the germline V gene are ENHRY and SYGVKD. Trimming cost V 6 bases and J 3 bases; bases outside gene matches: 18. CDR3 sequence: CAISDPGGAGGPRTDTQYF. CDR3 coding DNA: TGTGCCATCAGCGACCCGGGGGGAGCGGGGGGGCCAAGGACAGATACGCAGTATTTT.

The genes are TRBV19 and TRBJ1-2; perhaps TRBD1 as D (6 bases). CDR3 size: 14 residues. The germline V gene has CDR1 LNHDA and CDR2 SQIVND (reference sequence). With 3 bases removed from V and 4 bases from J, the gap between germline ends came to 12 bases. CDR3 sequence (DNA): TGTGCCAGTAGTATCACAGGGTATGGCTATGGCTACACCTTC. Translating it yields CASSITGYGYGYTF.

This chain uses TRBV5-4 with TRBJ1-1, with TRBD1 as a possible D gene (6 bases). The germline V and J ends were trimmed by 4 bases and 2 bases, with 12 bases remaining between them. CDR1 and CDR2 (germline): SGHNT, YYREEE (reference sequence). The CDR3 length is 14 residues. This CDR3 reads CASSRGHLNTEAFF. The CDR3 DNA sequence: TGTGCCAGCAGCCGGGGACATCTCAACACTGAAGCTTTCTTT. Variable domain in full (rest from reference TRBV5-4 and TRBJ1-1): ETGVTQSPTHLIKTRGQQVTLRCSSQSGHNTVSWYQQALGQGPQFIFQYYREEENGRGNFPPRFSGLQFPNYSSELNVNALELDDSALYLCASSRGHLNTEAFFGQGTRLTVV.

CDR3 amino acids: CASSPQLAGTYEQYF. CDR3 nucleotides: TGTGCCAGCTCACCACAACTAGCGGGGACATACGAGCAGTACTTC. The chain links TRBV18 to TRBJ2-7; the match to TRBD2 covers 10 bases. The germline V gene encodes CDR1 KGHSH and CDR2 LQKENI. The CDR3 covers 15 residues. The J segment lost 4 bases and the V segment lost 1 base, leaving 4 bases of the junction unmatched.

V usage is TRBV28 and J usage is TRBJ2-4, with 8 bases identical to TRBD1. The CDR3 covers 13 residues. From germline, CDR1 is MDHEN and CDR2 SYDVKM. Trimming removed 4 bases from V and 7 bases from J; junction bases left unmatched: 3. The DNA for the CDR3 is TGTGCCAGCAGTTCAAACAGGGGGAACATTCAGTACTTC. This sequence encodes CASSSNRGNIQYF. Full variable domain (rest looked up from reference TRBV28 and TRBJ2-4): DVKVTQSSRYLVKRTGEKVFLECVQDMDHENMFWYRQDPGLGLRLIYFSYDVKMKEKGDIPEGYSVSREKKERFSLILESASTNQTSMYLCASSSNRGNIQYFGAGTRLSVL.

The sample holds one count of this clone. The chain employs TRBV11-2 and TRBJ1-2; 10 positions agree with TRBD1. Per germline, CDR1 SGHAT and CDR2 FQNNGV. V shed 5 bases and J 7 bases; nucleotides not matched to a gene: 7. The CDR3 consists of 14 residues. This CDR3 is CASSADRGVIGYTF. CDR3 DNA: TGTGCCAGCAGCGCGGACAGGGGGGTGATTGGCTACACCTTC.

The J gene is TRBJ2-3, the V gene TRBV5-1; 11 positions match TRBD2. Germline-derived CDR1 and CDR2 are SGHRS and YFSETQ. The CDR3 sequence is 16 residues long. After removal of 1 base from V and 3 bases from J, the junction contained 4 bases not matched to a gene. The CDR3 spells CASSLIAGGSTDTQYF. CDR3 bases: TGCGCCAGCAGCTTGATAGCGGGGGGGAGTACAGATACGCAGTATTTT.

The chain has TRBV5-6 and TRBJ1-2, with 7 bases identical to TRBD1. The CDR3 consists of 15 residues. The V segment lost 6 bases and the J segment 5 bases; nucleotides outside the gene matches: 13. Germline CDR1 reads SGHDT; CDR2 reads YYEEEE. The CDR3 DNA follows: TGTGCCAGCACCTTCCGGAGGACAGGACCATATGGCTACACCTTC. As protein: CASTFRRTGPYGYTF.

This chain connects TRBV7-9 to TRBJ2-7, with 11 nucleotides matching TRBD1. V lost 1 base and J lost 4; bases outside the gene matches: 3. Germline CDR1 SEHNR, CDR2 FQNEAQ (reference sequence). CDR3 size: 15 residues. The CDR3 sequence: CASSLGTGGFYEQYF. DNA of the CDR3: TGTGCCAGCAGCTTAGGGACAGGGGGCTTTTACGAGCAGTACTTC.

The rearrangement uses TRBV5-1 and TRBJ1-2; 10 bases agree with TRBD1. CDR1 is SGHRS and CDR2 is YFSETQ in the germline V gene. V lost 4 bases to trimming and J lost 5 bases; unmatched junction nucleotides: 14. The CDR3 is made up of 17 amino acids. DNA of the CDR3: TGCGCCAGCAGCCCCACCGACAGGGGGCGAATGGGGTATGGCTACACCTTC. It encodes CASSPTDRGRMGYGYTF.

The chain employs TRBV6-4 and TRBJ2-5; 14 nucleotides agree with TRBD2. Germline loops: CDR1 MRHNA, CDR2 SNTAGT. The ends lost 6 bases at V and 1 base at J; junction bases unmatched: 16. The CDR3 loop spans 20 amino acids. The CDR3 coding sequence is TGTGCCAGCAGAAAAAAAACCAAGGGGACTAGCGGGGGCCTCCAAGAGACCCAGTACTTC. Protein sequence: CASRKKTKGTSGGLQETQYF.

The J gene is TRBJ1-2, the V gene TRBV7-3; 8 nucleotides agree with TRBD1. The CDR3 has 17 residues. CDR1 and CDR2 from the germline V gene are SGHTA and FQGTGA. The V and J ends lost 2 bases and 0 bases, in that order; junction bases with no gene match: 8. The DNA for the CDR3 is TGTGCCAGCAGCTTATTACCCGGGACAGGTTCTAACTATGGCTACACCTTC. Translation: CASSLLPGTGSNYGYTF.

The rearrangement joins TRBV7-9 to TRBJ2-5; 10 nucleotides align to TRBD2. CDR1 is SEHNR, CDR2 FQNEAQ, per germline (reference sequence). V lost 5 bases to trimming and J lost 2 bases; unmatched junction nucleotides: 8. This CDR3 contains 16 residues. The CDR3 nucleotides are TGTGCCAGCAGCCCAACTAGCGGGGCCCCACAAGAGACCCAGTACTTC. Amino acid sequence: CASSPTSGAPQETQYF.

The sample holds one count of this clone. The V gene is TRBV15, the J gene TRBJ2-7, with D possibly TRBD2 on 5 matching bases. The CDR3 is 14 residues long. The V end was cut by 1 base, the J end by 5 bases, with 12 bases between. CDR1 is LNHNV, CDR2 YYDKDF, per germline (reference sequence). The CDR3 nucleotides read TGTGCCACCAGCAGAGCCCCGGTGGAGGACGAGCAGTACTTC. Its translation: CATSRAPVEDEQYF.

J is TRBJ1-1 and V is TRBV29-1; 7 nucleotides align to TRBD1. The CDR3 is 14 amino acids. The junction had 6 bases not matched to a gene; V was cut back by 5 bases and J by 0 bases. Germline CDR1 SQVTM, CDR2 ANQGSEA. The CDR3 region is CSVQPGQMNTEAFF. The CDR3 region has the DNA TGCAGCGTTCAGCCGGGACAGATGAACACTGAAGCTTTCTTT.

The V gene is TRBV14, the J gene TRBJ1-2; D unresolved. Germline V gene sequence: CDR1 SGHDN, CDR2 FVKESK. This CDR3 spans 14 amino acids. V was trimmed by 2 bases and J by 8 bases, leaving 15 bases between them. The CDR3 region has the DNA TGTGCCAGCAGCCAACAGGCAGGTGCGGGCGGCTACACCTTC. This translates into CASSQQAGAGGYTF.